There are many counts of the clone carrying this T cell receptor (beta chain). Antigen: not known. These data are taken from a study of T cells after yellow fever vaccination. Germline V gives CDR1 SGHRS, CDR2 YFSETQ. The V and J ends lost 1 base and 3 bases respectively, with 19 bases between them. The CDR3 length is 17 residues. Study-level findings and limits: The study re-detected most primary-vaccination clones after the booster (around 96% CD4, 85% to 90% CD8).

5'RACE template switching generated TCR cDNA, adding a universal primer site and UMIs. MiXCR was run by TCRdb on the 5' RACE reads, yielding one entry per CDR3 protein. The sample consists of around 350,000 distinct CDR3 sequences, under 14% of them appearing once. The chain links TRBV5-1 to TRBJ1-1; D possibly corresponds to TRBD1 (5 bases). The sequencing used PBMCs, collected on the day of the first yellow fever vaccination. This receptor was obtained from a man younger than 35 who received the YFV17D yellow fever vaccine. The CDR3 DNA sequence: TGCGCCAGCAGCTTGAGGGGAGGTGGGTACAGCGACACTGAAGCTTTCTTT. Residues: CASSLRGGGYSDTEAFF.